This T cell receptor (beta chain) was captured in a study of cytomegalovirus exposure and HLA in healthy donors. Study-wide findings and caveats: The study labeled 164 TCR beta chains cytomegalovirus-associated.

As concerns this clone: The target antigen is unknown.

PCR employed 60 Vbeta and 13 Jbeta primers. TCRdb's copy holds only in-frame clones and misses some; the assay was immunoSEQ multiplex PCR. The sample includes 45,000 to 55,000 clones, less than 70% of them seen just once. This CDR3 spans 14 amino acids. The germline V gene encodes CDR1 GTSNPN and CDR2 SVGIG (reference sequence). The clonotype was recovered from a human donor in good health. Input material: PBMCs. The rearrangement joins TRBV30 to TRBJ2-5, with D hard to call. The J call could be wrong; TRBJ2-7 is a better fit for the DNA end. The DNA of the CDR3 is TGTGCCTGGAGTGTCCCCCCAGGCTCCTACGAGCAGTACTTC. Protein sequence: CAWSVPPGSYEQYF.